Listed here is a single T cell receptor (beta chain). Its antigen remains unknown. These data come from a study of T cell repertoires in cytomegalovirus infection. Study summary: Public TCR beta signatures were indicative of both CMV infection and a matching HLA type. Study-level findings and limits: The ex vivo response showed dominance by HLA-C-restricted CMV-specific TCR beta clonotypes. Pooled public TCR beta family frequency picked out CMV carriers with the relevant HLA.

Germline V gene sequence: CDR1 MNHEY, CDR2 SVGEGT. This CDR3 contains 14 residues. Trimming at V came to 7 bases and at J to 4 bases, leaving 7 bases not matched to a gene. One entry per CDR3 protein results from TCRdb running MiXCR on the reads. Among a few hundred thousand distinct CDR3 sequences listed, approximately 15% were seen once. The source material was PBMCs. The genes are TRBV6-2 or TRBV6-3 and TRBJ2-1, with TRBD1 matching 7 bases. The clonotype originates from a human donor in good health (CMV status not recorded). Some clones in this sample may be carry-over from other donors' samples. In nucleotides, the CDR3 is TGTGCCAGCAACCGGGACAGTTCATACAATGAGCAGTTCTTC. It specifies CASNRDSSYNEQFF.